The rows below give T cell receptor beta chains drawn from one sample of a study of control samples from healthy donors and cancer patients. Clones were sequenced by immunoSEQ multiplex PCR, and TCRdb holds only the in-frame ones, with some missing. The sample yields 100,000 or so clones, more than 85% seen once. The sample taken for sequencing was blood. The source is a woman between 25 and 40 years old in good health. CDR3s include the opening cysteine and the closing phenylalanine or tryptophan. A D gene is named only where the DNA matches it firmly. Expanded clones get a size class; other rows say once, few or many, or leave the size out.

CDR3aa	CDR3nt	d_gene	abundance	v_gene	j_gene
CASSGTAINTEAFF	TGTGCCAGCAGCGGGACAGCCATTAACACTGAAGCTTTCTTT	TRBD1	-	TRBV2	TRBJ1-1
CAWRTGWIEAFF	TGTGCCTGGAGAACAGGGTGGATTGAAGCTTTCTTT	-	-	TRBV30	TRBJ1-1
CATSRDRFYEQYF	TGTGCCACCAGCAGAGACCGGTTCTACGAGCAGTACTTC	-	once	TRBV15	TRBJ2-7
CASKTPGQPQHF	TGTGCCAGTAAGACCCCTGGGCAGCCCCAGCATTTT	-	-	TRBV19	TRBJ1-5
CASSDSSGRPYEQYF	TGTGCCAGCAGTGATTCTAGCGGGAGGCCCTACGAGCAGTACTTC	TRBD2	-	TRBV25-1	TRBJ2-7
CASTSGLGYTEAFF	TGTGCCAGCACCTCGGGTCTGGGGTACACTGAAGCTTTCTTT	-	-	TRBV6-5	TRBJ1-1
CASSPRQGIPAGELFF	TGTGCCAGCAGTCCAAGACAGGGGATTCCTGCCGGGGAGCTGTTTTTT	TRBD1	-	TRBV27	TRBJ2-2
CASTTAPGRSPLHF	TGTGCCAGCACCACGGCCCCCGGGAGATCACCCCTCCACTTT	-	-	TRBV6-5	TRBJ1-6
CASKREWNTEAFF	TGCGCCAGCAAAAGGGAATGGAACACTGAAGCTTTCTTT	-	-	TRBV5-1	TRBJ1-1
CSVGGNEKLFF	TGCAGCGTTGGGGGAAATGAAAAACTGTTTTTT	-	-	TRBV29-1	TRBJ1-4
CASSYNRGGSPLHF	TGTGCCAGCAGTTACAACAGGGGTGGTTCACCCCTCCACTTT	TRBD1	-	TRBV6-5	TRBJ1-6
CAWGQMTYNEQFF	TGTGCCTGGGGACAGATGACTTACAATGAGCAGTTCTTC	-	-	TRBV30	TRBJ2-1
CASSPTSGAYNEQFF	TGTGCCAGCTCACCAACTAGCGGAGCTTACAATGAGCAGTTCTTC	TRBD2	-	TRBV18	TRBJ2-1
CASSATLWQNGYTF	TGTGCCAGCAGCGCGACGCTGTGGCAGAATGGCTACACCTTC	-	-	TRBV5-5	TRBJ1-2
CASSPDPGTANTGELFF	TGTGCCAGCAGTCCCGACCCCGGGACAGCGAACACCGGGGAGCTGTTTTTT	TRBD1	-	TRBV6-6	TRBJ2-2
CASSLDYTGELFF	TGTGCCAGCAGCTTAGACTACACCGGGGAGCTGTTTTTT	-	-	TRBV27	TRBJ2-2
CSGGTVEAFF	TGCAGCGGGGGAACGGTTGAAGCTTTCTTT	-	-	TRBV29-1	TRBJ1-1
CSVGPTGGERGYTF	TGCAGCGTTGGCCCAACAGGGGGCGAGAGGGGCTACACCTTC	TRBD1	once	TRBV29-1	TRBJ1-2
CASSLDIFNEQFF	TGTGCCAGCAGCCTGGACATATTCAATGAGCAGTTCTTC	-	once	TRBV7-8	TRBJ2-1
CASSYSPGGYTF	TGTGCCAGCAGTTACTCTCCCGGTGGCTACACCTTC	-	-	TRBV6-2/TRBV6-3	TRBJ1-2
CATSDGQGEAGELFF	TGTGCCACCAGTGACGGACAGGGGGAAGCCGGGGAGCTGTTTTTT	TRBD1	few	TRBV24-1	TRBJ2-2
CASSLVSGSDGANVLTF	TGTGCCAGCAGCTTAGTTTCGGGAAGCGATGGGGCCAACGTCCTGACTTTC	-	-	TRBV7-9	TRBJ2-6
CASSQERGSTEAFF	TGCGCCAGCAGCCAAGAGAGGGGGAGCACTGAAGCTTTCTTT	-	-	TRBV4-1	TRBJ1-1
CASSAPGQGPNEQFF	TGTGCCAGTAGCGCCCCGGGACAGGGGCCCAATGAGCAGTTCTTC	TRBD1	few	TRBV19	TRBJ2-1
CASSLGGTGPYNEQFF	TGTGCCAGCAGTTTAGGCGGGACAGGGCCTTACAATGAGCAGTTCTTC	TRBD1	-	TRBV28	TRBJ2-1
CASSQRGQEDTEAFF	TGTGCCAGCAGCCAACGTGGACAGGAGGACACTGAAGCTTTCTTT	TRBD1	-	TRBV4-2	TRBJ1-1
CASSRPVPEGNEKLFF	TGTGCCAGCAGCCGACCTGTCCCTGAGGGTAATGAAAAACTGTTTTTT	-	once	TRBV14	TRBJ1-4
CASSLRGYTF	TGTGCCAGCAGTTTGCGCGGCTACACCTTC	-	-	TRBV27	TRBJ1-2
CSAAGTTEAFF	TGCAGTGCTGCCGGGACAACTGAAGCTTTCTTT	-	-	TRBV20-1	TRBJ1-1
CASSLNRDSNQPQHF	TGTGCCAGCAGCTTGAACAGGGATAGCAATCAGCCCCAGCATTTT	-	-	TRBV5-5	TRBJ1-5
CASSLRTGRNTEAFF	TGTGCCAGCAGCCTACGGACAGGGAGAAACACTGAAGCTTTCTTT	TRBD1	once	TRBV5-4	TRBJ1-1
CASSLRTGGSYNEQFF	TGCGCCAGCAGCTTGAGGACAGGGGGCTCCTACAATGAGCAGTTCTTC	TRBD1	-	TRBV5-1	TRBJ2-1
CASSRTGAQPQHF	TGTGCCAGCAGCCGGACAGGGGCTCAGCCCCAGCATTTT	TRBD1	-	TRBV3-1/TRBV3-2	TRBJ1-5
CASSGGNQETQYF	TGTGCCAGCAGCGGCGGGAACCAAGAGACCCAGTACTTC	-	-	TRBV5-6	TRBJ2-5
CASSVGQMNTEAFF	TGTGCCAGCAGTGTGGGACAGATGAACACTGAAGCTTTCTTT	TRBD1	-	TRBV25-1	TRBJ1-1
CASSLPDRENTEAFF	TGTGCCAGCAGCCTCCCGGACAGGGAGAACACTGAAGCTTTCTTT	TRBD1	-	TRBV4-2	TRBJ1-1
CASSLTRGGGWTQYF	TGTGCCAGCAGCTTAACCCGGGGCGGGGGCTGGACCCAGTACTTC	-	-	TRBV5-4	TRBJ2-5
CASSPGLAGGRFSGYEQYF	TGTGCCAGCAGTCCGGGACTAGCGGGAGGCCGGTTTTCGGGGTACGAGCAGTACTTC	TRBD2	-	TRBV27	TRBJ2-7
CASSLDRDFGEQYF	TGCGCCAGCAGCTTGGACAGGGATTTTGGGGAGCAGTACTTC	-	few	TRBV5-1	TRBJ2-7
CASSTTSGYTDTQYF	TGTGCCAGCAGCACCACTAGCGGCTACACAGATACGCAGTATTTT	TRBD2	-	TRBV7-6	TRBJ2-3
CASSLEVDRSDFF	TGTGCCAGCAGCTTAGAGGTGGACCGCTCTGATTTCTTC	-	-	TRBV7-9	TRBJ2-7
CASSYSDRANTEAFF	TGTGCCAGCAGTTACTCGGACAGGGCCAACACTGAAGCTTTCTTT	TRBD1	-	TRBV6-5	TRBJ1-1
CASSEWGNQETQYF	TGTGCCAGCAGTGAGTGGGGGAACCAAGAGACCCAGTACTTC	-	-	TRBV25-1	TRBJ2-5
CASSYSGGGRTDTQYF	TGTGCCAGCAGTTACTCGGGAGGGGGTCGCACAGATACGCAGTATTTT	-	-	TRBV6-6	TRBJ2-3
CASSFPSQNSPLHF	TGTGCCAGCAGTTTCCCATCGCAGAATTCACCCCTCCACTTT	-	-	TRBV6-5	TRBJ1-6
CASSQSIASGSAEQYF	TGTGCCAGCAGCCAATCGATAGCTAGCGGGAGTGCCGAGCAGTACTTC	TRBD2	-	TRBV3-1/TRBV3-2	TRBJ2-7
CASLGEVVNTEAFF	TGTGCCAGCCTAGGGGAGGTGGTGAACACTGAAGCTTTCTTT	-	-	TRBV2	TRBJ1-1
CASSHYRGGGANVLTF	TGTGCCAGCAGTCACTACCGGGGTGGTGGGGCCAACGTCCTGACTTTC	-	-	TRBV5-6	TRBJ2-6
CASSSHRLAGNTDTQYF	TGTGCCAGCAGCTCCCACCGACTAGCGGGGAACACAGATACGCAGTATTTT	TRBD2	-	TRBV11-3	TRBJ2-3
CASSPGPGGYTF	TGTGCCAGCAGCCCGGGACCGGGGGGCTACACCTTC	-	-	TRBV3-1/TRBV3-2	TRBJ1-2
CASSIPGQGDGRQYF	TGTGCCAGCAGTATCCCGGGACAGGGCGATGGTAGGCAGTATTTT	TRBD1	-	TRBV28	TRBJ2-3
CASSEDRLSNQPQHF	TGTGCCAGCAGTGAAGACAGGTTAAGCAATCAGCCCCAGCATTTT	-	-	TRBV2	TRBJ1-5
CASSESDRDNQPQHF	TGTGCCAGCAGTGAATCGGACAGGGACAATCAGCCCCAGCATTTT	TRBD1	-	TRBV25-1	TRBJ1-5
CSVAQQGSSETQYF	TGCAGCGTTGCCCAACAGGGTAGCTCAGAGACCCAGTACTTC	-	-	TRBV29-1	TRBJ2-5